The present T cell receptor (beta chain) was sequenced within a study of post-analysis software for immune sequencing data. Whole-study results and caveats: TRBV5-6, TRBV5-1 and TRBV20-1 belonged to a set of a handful of TRBV segments that were more frequent in patients than controls.

The library was made from cDNA and included unique molecular identifiers. Each batch of about 0.95 to 11 million T cells produced hundreds of thousands of cDNA molecules. TCRdb re-derived calls from the PCR reads in MiXCR, one entry per CDR3 protein. The table shows roughly 570,000 distinct CDR3 sequences, with around 36% occurring only once. Points on this clonotype: Antigen: not known.

Per germline, CDR1 MNHEY and CDR2 SVGAGI. This CDR3 spans 16 amino acids. The V end lost 0 bases, the J end lost 4 bases, and 13 bases lay between the germline ends. The chain employs TRBV6-5 and TRBJ1-5, with D tentatively TRBD1 (5 bases). Sequenced material: blood. This sequence originates from a girl under 18 with multiple sclerosis. CDR3 DNA sequence: TGTGCCAGCAGTTACTCGTTCGGGGGAACTAATCAGCCCCAGCATTTT. This sequence encodes CASSYSFGGTNQPQHF.